The present entry profiles one TCR beta chain with its context. Its antigen is as yet unknown. This sample is drawn from a study of shared clonotypes between healthy human individuals. Naive CD8 cells comprised CD45RO-negative, CCR7-positively selected cells, excluding terminally differentiated effector memory CD45RA+ cells. All participating donors were Caucasian adults from Nashville, Tennessee. Findings and limits, study-wide: Estimated richness values were generally larger in naive subsets than in memory subsets.

The data were produced by immunoSEQ multiplex PCR, yet TCRdb's version contains in-frame clones alone and is incomplete. The sample has about 2 million clones; less than 95% are singletons. The clonotype originates from a man between 18 and 29 years old in good health. The sequenced sample consisted of naive CD8+ T cells sorted from blood.

Here the CDR3 reads CASSRFSYNRGHEQFF. CDR3 nucleotides: TGTGCCAGCAGTCGGTTTTCGTATAACAGGGGACATGAGCAGTTCTTC. The chain employs TRBV7-9 and TRBJ2-1; TRBD1 matches at 7 bases. This CDR3 region has 16 residues. Trimming at V came to 6 bases and at J to 8 bases, leaving 16 bases not matched to a gene. The V gene's germline CDR1 is SEHNR and CDR2 FQNEAQ (reference sequence).